The clone carrying this T cell receptor beta chain was detected only a few times. The source of the sample is a study of T-cell reconstitution after alpha-beta-depleted transplantation in children. Unique molecular identifiers were built into the TCRbeta library. TCRdb re-analysed the PCR reads in MiXCR, keeping a single row per CDR3 protein. The data show fewer than 450,000 distinct CDR3 sequences, around 15% seen once. The sequence was collected from a male patient aged 2-15 years who had a stem cell transplant for acute lymphoblastic leukemia, so the T cells may come from the graft donor. The material sequenced was PBMCs, mostly from graft donor cells, taken 360 days after TCRalphabeta/CD19-depleted stem cell transplant.

CDR3 DNA sequence: TGCGCCAGCAGGTCTGACTGGCCTTATTACAATGAGCAGTTCTTC. Translation: CASRSDWPYYNEQFF. This sequence joins TRBV5-1 and TRBJ2-1, with D unclear. V lost 5 bases and J lost 4, with 16 bases in between. Germline V gene sequence: CDR1 SGHRS, CDR2 YFSETQ. The CDR3 length is 15 residues.